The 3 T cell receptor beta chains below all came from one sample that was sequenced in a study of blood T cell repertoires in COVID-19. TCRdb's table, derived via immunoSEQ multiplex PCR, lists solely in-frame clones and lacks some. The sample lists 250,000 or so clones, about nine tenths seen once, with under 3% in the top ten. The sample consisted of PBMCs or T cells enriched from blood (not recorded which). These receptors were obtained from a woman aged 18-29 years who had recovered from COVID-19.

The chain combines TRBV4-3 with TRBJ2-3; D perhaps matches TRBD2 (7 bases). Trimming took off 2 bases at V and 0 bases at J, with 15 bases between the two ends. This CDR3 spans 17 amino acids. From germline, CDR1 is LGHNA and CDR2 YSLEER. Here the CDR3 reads CASSQFIGGASTDTQYF. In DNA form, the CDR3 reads TGCGCCAGCAGCCAATTTATAGGGGGGGCTAGCACAGATACGCAGTATTTT.

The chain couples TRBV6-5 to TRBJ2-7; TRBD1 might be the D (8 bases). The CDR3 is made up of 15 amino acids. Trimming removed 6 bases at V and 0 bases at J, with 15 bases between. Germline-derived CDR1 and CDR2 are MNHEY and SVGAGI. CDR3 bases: TGTGCCAGCAGCTCTAACAGGGGGGGCTCCTACGAGCAGTACTTC. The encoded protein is CASSSNRGGSYEQYF.

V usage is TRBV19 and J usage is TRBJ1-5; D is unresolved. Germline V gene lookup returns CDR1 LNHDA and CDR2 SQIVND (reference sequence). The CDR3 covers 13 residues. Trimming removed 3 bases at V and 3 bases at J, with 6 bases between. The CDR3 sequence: CASSIQVNQPQHF. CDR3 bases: TGTGCCAGTAGTATTCAGGTCAATCAGCCCCAGCATTTT. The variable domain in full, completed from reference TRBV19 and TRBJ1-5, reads DGGITQSPKYLFRKEGQNVTLSCEQNLNHDAMYWYRQDPGQGLRLIYYSQIVNDFQKGDIAEGYSVSREKKESFPLTVTSAQKNPTAFYLCASSIQVNQPQHFGDGTRLSIL.